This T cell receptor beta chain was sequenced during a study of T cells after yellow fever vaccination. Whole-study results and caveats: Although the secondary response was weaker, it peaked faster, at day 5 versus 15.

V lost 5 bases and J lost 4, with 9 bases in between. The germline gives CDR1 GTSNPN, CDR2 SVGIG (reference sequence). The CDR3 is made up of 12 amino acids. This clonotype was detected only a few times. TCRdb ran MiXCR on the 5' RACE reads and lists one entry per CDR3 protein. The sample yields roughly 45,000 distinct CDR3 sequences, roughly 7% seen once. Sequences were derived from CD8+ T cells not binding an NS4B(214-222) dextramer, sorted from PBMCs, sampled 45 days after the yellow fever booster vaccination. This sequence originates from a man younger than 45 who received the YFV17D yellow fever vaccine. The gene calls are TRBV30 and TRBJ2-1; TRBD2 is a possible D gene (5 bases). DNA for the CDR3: TGTGCCTGGCATGAGGGTTACAATGAGCAGTTCTTC. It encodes CAWHEGYNEQFF.